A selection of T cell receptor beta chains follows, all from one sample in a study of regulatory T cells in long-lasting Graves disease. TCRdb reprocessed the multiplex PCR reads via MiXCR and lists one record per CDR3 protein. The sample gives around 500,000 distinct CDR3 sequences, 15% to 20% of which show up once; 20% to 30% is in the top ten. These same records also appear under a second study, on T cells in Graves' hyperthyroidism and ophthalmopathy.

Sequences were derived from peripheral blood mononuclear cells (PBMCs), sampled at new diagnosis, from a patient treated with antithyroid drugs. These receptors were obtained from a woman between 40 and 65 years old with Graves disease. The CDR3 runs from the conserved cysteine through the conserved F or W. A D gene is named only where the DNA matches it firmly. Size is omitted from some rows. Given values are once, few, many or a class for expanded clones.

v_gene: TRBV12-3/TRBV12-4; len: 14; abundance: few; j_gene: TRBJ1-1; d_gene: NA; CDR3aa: CASSADGGTTEAFF; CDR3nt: TGTGCCAGCAGTGCCGACGGGGGGACCACTGAAGCTTTCTTT
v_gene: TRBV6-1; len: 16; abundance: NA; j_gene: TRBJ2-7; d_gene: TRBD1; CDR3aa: CASSYRKDRVKYEQYF; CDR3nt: TGTGCCAGCAGCTACCGGAAGGACAGGGTGAAATACGAGCAGTACTTC
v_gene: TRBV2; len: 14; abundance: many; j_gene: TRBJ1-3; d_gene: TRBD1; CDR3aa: CASRTTGPPSPGYF; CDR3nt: TGTGCCAGCAGGACGACAGGGCCTCCGTCCCCCGGATATTTT
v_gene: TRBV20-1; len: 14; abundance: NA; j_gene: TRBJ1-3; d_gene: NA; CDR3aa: CSAPSDVGGGTIYF; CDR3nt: TGCAGTGCCCCCTCGGATGTTGGGGGAGGCACCATATATTTT
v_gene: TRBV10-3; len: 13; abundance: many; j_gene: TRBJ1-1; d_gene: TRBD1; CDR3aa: CAIRTGGDTEAFF; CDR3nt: TGTGCCATCAGGACAGGGGGAGATACTGAAGCTTTCTTT
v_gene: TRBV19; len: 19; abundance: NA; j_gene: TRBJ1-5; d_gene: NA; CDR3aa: CASSIGDSRSPNGNQPQHF; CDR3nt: TGTGCCAGTAGTATCGGTGACAGCCGATCCCCTAATGGCAATCAGCCCCAGCATTTT
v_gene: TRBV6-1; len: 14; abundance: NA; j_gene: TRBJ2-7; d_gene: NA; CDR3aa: CASSARDPLDEQYF; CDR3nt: TGTGCCAGCAGTGCCCGGGACCCCCTAGACGAGCAGTACTTC
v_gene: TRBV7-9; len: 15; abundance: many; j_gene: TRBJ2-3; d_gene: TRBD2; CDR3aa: CASSLGSGFTDTQYF; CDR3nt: TGTGCCAGCAGCTTAGGTAGCGGGTTCACAGATACGCAGTATTTT
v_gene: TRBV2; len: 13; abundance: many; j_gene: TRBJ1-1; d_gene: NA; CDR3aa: CASRQVMNTEAFF; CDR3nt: TGTGCCAGCAGACAGGTTATGAACACTGAAGCTTTCTTT
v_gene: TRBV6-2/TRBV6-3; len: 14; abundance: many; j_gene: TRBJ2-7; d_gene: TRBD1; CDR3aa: CASIPRDSLYEQYF; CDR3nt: TGTGCCAGCATACCCCGGGACAGCTTATACGAGCAGTACTTC
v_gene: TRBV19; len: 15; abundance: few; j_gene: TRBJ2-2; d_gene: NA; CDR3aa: CASSMVGNGAGELFF; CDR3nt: TGTGCCAGTAGTATGGTTGGCAATGGGGCCGGGGAGCTGTTTTTT
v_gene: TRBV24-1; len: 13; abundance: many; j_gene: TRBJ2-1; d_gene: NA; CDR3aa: CATSTAGYNEQFF; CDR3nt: TGTGCCACCAGTACCGCAGGTTACAATGAGCAGTTCTTC
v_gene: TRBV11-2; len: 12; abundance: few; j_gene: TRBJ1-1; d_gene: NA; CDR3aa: CASSLQGLEAFF; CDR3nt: TGTGCCAGCAGCTTACAGGGCTTAGAAGCTTTCTTT
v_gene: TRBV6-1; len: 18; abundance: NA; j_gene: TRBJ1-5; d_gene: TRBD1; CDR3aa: CASSGTGAGSYSNQPQHF; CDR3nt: TGTGCCAGCAGTGGGACAGGGGCAGGTAGTTATAGCAATCAGCCCCAGCATTTT
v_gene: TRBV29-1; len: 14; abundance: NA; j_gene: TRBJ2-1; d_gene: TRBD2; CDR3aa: CSVPAGSSYNEQFF; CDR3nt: TGCAGCGTGCCAGCGGGGAGCTCCTACAATGAGCAGTTCTTC
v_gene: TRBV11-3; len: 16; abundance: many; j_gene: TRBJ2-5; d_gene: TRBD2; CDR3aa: CASSSWASGGEETQYF; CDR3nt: TGTGCCAGCAGCTCCTGGGCTAGCGGGGGAGAGGAGACCCAGTACTTC
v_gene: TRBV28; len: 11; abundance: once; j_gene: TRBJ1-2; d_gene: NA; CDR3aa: CASRQGLGYTF; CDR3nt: TGTGCCAGCAGGCAGGGGCTTGGCTACACCTTC
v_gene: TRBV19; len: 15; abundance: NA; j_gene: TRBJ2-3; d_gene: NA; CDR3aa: CASSHSWRSTDTQYF; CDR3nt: TGTGCCAGTAGTCACTCCTGGAGGTCCACAGATACGCAGTATTTT
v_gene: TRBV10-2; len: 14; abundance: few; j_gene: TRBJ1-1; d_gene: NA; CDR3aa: CASSRDFPNTEAFF; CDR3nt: TGCGCCAGCAGCCGGGATTTCCCGAACACTGAAGCTTTCTTT
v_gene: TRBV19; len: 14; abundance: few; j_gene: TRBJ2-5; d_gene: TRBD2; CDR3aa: CASNLGGSGETQYF; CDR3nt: TGTGCCAGTAACCTGGGCGGGAGTGGAGAGACCCAGTACTTC
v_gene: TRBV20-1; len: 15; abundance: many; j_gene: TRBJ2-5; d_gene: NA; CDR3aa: CSARGPRQARETQYF; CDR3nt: TGCAGTGCTAGGGGGCCGCGGCAGGCAAGGGAGACCCAGTACTTC
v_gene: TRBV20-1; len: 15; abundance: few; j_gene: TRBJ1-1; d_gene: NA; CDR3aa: CSARAPGTGGTEAFF; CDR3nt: TGCAGTGCTAGAGCGCCGGGGACTGGTGGCACTGAAGCTTTCTTT
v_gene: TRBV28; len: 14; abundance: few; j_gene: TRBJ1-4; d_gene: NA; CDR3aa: CASSSTGIQEKLFF; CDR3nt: TGTGCCAGCAGTTCTACAGGTATCCAAGAAAAACTGTTTTTT
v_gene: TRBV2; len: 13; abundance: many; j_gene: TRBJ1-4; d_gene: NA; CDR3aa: CASSATGTEKLFF; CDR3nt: TGTGCCAGCAGCGCCACAGGGACCGAAAAACTGTTTTTT
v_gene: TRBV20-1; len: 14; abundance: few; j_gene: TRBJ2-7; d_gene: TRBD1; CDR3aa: CSASGPTGSGEQYF; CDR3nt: TGCAGTGCTAGCGGGCCGACAGGGAGCGGCGAGCAGTACTTC
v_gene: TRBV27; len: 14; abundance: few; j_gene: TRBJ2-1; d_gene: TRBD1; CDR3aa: CATRQVDRGDEQFF; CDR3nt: TGTGCCACCAGGCAAGTAGACAGGGGTGATGAGCAGTTCTTC
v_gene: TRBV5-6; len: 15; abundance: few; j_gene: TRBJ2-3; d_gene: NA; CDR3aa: CASSLFLGNTDTQYF; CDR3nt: TGTGCCAGCAGCTTGTTTCTAGGGAACACAGATACGCAGTATTTT
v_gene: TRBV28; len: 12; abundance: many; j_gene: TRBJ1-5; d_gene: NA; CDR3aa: CATHEQNQPQHF; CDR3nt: TGTGCCACCCATGAGCAAAATCAGCCCCAGCATTTT
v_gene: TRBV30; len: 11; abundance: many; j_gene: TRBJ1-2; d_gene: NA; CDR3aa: CAWGRTAGYTF; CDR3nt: TGTGCCTGGGGCAGGACCGCTGGCTACACCTTC
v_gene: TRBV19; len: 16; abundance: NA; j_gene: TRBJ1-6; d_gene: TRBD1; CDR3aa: CASRTPETGFNSPLHF; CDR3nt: TGTGCCAGTAGGACGCCCGAGACAGGGTTTAATTCACCCCTCCACTTT
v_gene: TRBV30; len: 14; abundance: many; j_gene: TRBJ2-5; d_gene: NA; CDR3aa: CAWSDRGIQETQYF; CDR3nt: TGTGCCTGGAGTGACAGAGGGATCCAAGAGACCCAGTACTTC
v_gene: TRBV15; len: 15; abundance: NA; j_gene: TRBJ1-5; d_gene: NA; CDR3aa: CATCRQGNSNQPQHF; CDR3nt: TGTGCCACCTGCAGGCAGGGAAATAGCAATCAGCCCCAGCATTTT
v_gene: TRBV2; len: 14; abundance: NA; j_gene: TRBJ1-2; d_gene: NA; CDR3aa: CASSEPAASYGYTF; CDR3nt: TGTGCCAGCAGTGAACCGGCAGCCTCATATGGCTACACCTTC
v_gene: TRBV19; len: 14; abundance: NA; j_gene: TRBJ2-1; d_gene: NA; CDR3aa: CASSMGQIYNEQFF; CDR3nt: TGTGCCAGTAGTATGGGGCAGATTTACAATGAGCAGTTCTTC
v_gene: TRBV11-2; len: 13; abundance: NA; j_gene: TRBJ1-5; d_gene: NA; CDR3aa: CASSEGGDQPQHF; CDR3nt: TGTGCCAGCAGCGAAGGGGGAGATCAGCCCCAGCATTTT
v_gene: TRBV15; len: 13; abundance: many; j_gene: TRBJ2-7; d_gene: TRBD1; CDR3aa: CATSAGTGNEQYF; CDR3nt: TGTGCCACCAGCGCTGGGACAGGGAACGAGCAGTACTTC
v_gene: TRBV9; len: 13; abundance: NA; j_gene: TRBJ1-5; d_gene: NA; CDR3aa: CASSGNSEGPQHF; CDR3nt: TGTGCCAGCAGCGGAAATTCGGAGGGGCCCCAGCATTTT
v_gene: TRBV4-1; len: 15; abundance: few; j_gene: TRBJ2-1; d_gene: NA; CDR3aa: CASSQDPWGGNEQFF; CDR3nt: TGCGCCAGCAGCCAAGACCCTTGGGGAGGCAATGAGCAGTTCTTC
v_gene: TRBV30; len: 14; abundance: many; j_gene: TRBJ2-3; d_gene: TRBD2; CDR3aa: CAWRAGVPTDTQYF; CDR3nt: TGTGCCTGGAGAGCGGGGGTTCCCACAGATACGCAGTATTTT
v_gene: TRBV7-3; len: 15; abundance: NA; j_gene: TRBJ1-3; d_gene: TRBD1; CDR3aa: CASSARQGAGNTIYF; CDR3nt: TGTGCCAGCAGCGCCAGGCAGGGGGCTGGAAACACCATATATTTT
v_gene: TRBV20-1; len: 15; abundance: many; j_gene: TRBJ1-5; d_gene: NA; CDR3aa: CSAREGGTGNQPQHF; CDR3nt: TGCAGTGCCAGAGAGGGGGGAACAGGCAATCAGCCCCAGCATTTT
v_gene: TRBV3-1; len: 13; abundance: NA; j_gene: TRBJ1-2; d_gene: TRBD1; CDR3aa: CASSQEGAFGYTF; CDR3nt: TGTGCCAGCAGCCAGGAGGGGGCGTTTGGCTACACCTTC
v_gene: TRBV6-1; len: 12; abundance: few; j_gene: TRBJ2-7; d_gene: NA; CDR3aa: CASSSLTGEQYF; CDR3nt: TGTGCCAGCTCCTCCTTGACAGGCGAGCAGTACTTC
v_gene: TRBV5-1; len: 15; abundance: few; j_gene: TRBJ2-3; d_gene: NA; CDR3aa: CASSLAGRVADTQYF; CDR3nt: TGCGCCAGCAGCTTGGCTGGCAGGGTCGCAGATACGCAGTATTTT
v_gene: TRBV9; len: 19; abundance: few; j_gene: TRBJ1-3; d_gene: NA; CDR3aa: CASSVEGTALLGSGNTIYF; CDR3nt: TGTGCCAGCAGCGTAGAAGGGACGGCTCTCCTGGGGTCTGGAAACACCATATATTTT